Following are 27 T cell receptor beta chains from one sample sequenced in a study of high-grade serous ovarian cancer treatment subgroups. Tumor samples were taken before definitive surgery or chemotherapy. Using immunoSEQ multiplex PCR, the repertoire was profiled, and TCRdb retains in-frame clones only, with some absent. This table has some 15,000 clones, about 86% appearing once. The sequenced sample consisted of tumor tissue. Receptors originate from a human donor with high-grade serous ovarian cancer.

V and J are TRBV9 and TRBJ2-5, with 9 bases matching TRBD1. The CDR3 has 15 amino acids. From germline, CDR1 is SGDLS and CDR2 YYNGEE. Trimming took 3 bases from V and 1 from J; bases not matched to a gene: 4. This chain's CDR3 is CASSAGTGTQETQYF. The CDR3 DNA is TGTGCCAGCAGCGCCGGGACAGGGACCCAAGAGACCCAGTACTTC.

The chain joins TRBV28 to TRBJ2-1; 8 nucleotides agree with TRBD1. The CDR3 runs 14 residues. The germline CDR1 and CDR2 sequences are MDHEN and SYDVKM. V shed 7 bases, J shed 12 bases, and the junction held 14 bases outside the gene matches. CDR3 bases: TGTGCCAGCATTGACAGGGGTGGAGACTTGGGGCAGTTCTTC. Encoded protein: CASIDRGGDLGQFF.

The chain links TRBV6-6 to TRBJ2-5, with TRBD2 as a possible D gene (5 bases). Looked up from germline, CDR1 is MNHNY and CDR2 is SVGAGI (reference sequence). The CDR3 has 13 amino acids. Trimming pared 7 bases from V and 4 bases from J, leaving 13 bases between. The CDR3 here is CASTYVEGETQYF. In nucleotides, the CDR3 is TGTGCCAGCACCTACGTCGAGGGAGAGACCCAGTACTTC.

This chain connects TRBV11-2 to TRBJ1-6, with D possibly matching TRBD1 (5 bases). V shed 4 bases and J shed 8 bases, with 9 bases lying between them. The germline gives CDR1 SGHAT, CDR2 FQNNGV. The CDR3 length is 13 residues. CDR3 region: CASSSQGDSPLHF. The CDR3 bases are TGTGCCAGCAGCTCGCAGGGAGATTCACCCCTCCACTTT. Full variable domain (remainder filled in from reference TRBV11-2 and TRBJ1-6): EAGVAQSPRYKIIEKRQSVAFWCNPISGHATLYWYQQILGQGPKLLIQFQNNGVVDDSQLPKDRFSAERLKGVDSTLKIQPAKLEDSAVYLCASSSQGDSPLHFGNGTRLTVT.

V is TRBV5-1 and J is TRBJ1-1; D gene ambiguous. V shed 0 bases and J shed 1 base, with 10 bases lying between them. This CDR3 contains 15 residues. Germline lookup yields CDR1 SGHRS and CDR2 YFSETQ. In DNA form, the CDR3 reads TGCGCCAGCAGCTTGGTCAGATCCTCGAACACTGAAGCTTTCTTT. It codes for CASSLVRSSNTEAFF.

V gene TRBV6-6 combines with J gene TRBJ2-7; no reliable D call. Trimming took off 0 bases at V and 2 bases at J, with 11 bases between the two ends. The CDR3 has 15 residues. From germline, CDR1 is MNHNY and CDR2 SVGAGI (reference sequence). CDR3 protein: CASSYSTQVPYEQYF. The CDR3 DNA reads as TGTGCCAGCAGTTACTCGACCCAAGTCCCCTACGAGCAGTACTTC.

This sequence joins TRBV2 and TRBJ1-1; D perhaps matches TRBD1 (5 bases). The V end was cut by 4 bases, the J end by 1 base, with 13 bases between. The CDR3 has 15 residues. The germline CDR1 and CDR2 sequences are SNHLY and FYNNEI. The chain's CDR3 is CASSVEGRTNTEAFF. In nucleotides, the CDR3 is TGTGCCAGCAGTGTAGAGGGGAGAACGAACACTGAAGCTTTCTTT. The variable domain in full, with the rest retrieved from reference TRBV2 and TRBJ1-1, is EPEVTQTPSHQVTQMGQEVILRCVPISNHLYFYWYRQILGQKVEFLVSFYNNEISEKSEIFDDQFSVERPDGSNFTLKIRSTKLEDSAMYFCASSVEGRTNTEAFFGQGTRLTVV.

The rearrangement links TRBV4-2 to TRBJ1-6, with D possibly TRBD1 on 5 matching bases. The ends were cut back, 8 bases at V and 7 bases at J, with 12 bases in the middle. The CDR3 totals 13 residues. Per germline, CDR1 LGHNA and CDR2 YNFKEQ. This chain's CDR3 is CASGGDRNSPLHF. In nucleotides, the CDR3 is TGTGCCAGCGGCGGTGACAGAAATTCACCCCTCCACTTT.

This chain joins TRBV5-6 and TRBJ1-2; no definite D call. V lost 2 bases and J lost 2, with 7 bases in between. This CDR3 spans 13 amino acids. Germline V gene lookup returns CDR1 SGHDT and CDR2 YYEEEE. The CDR3 coding sequence is TGTGCCAGCAGCTTTCCGCGGAACTATGGCTACACCTTC. Translated: CASSFPRNYGYTF.

V and J are TRBV6-5 and TRBJ2-7, with TRBD1 identical over 9 bases. Germline trimming cut 2 bases from V and 6 bases from J; bases unmatched to any gene: 5. This CDR3 is 14 amino acids long. Germline values: CDR1 MNHEY, CDR2 SVGAGI. CDR3 residues: CASSYPGTGTEQYF. The CDR3 DNA sequence: TGTGCCAGCAGTTACCCGGGGACAGGGACCGAGCAGTACTTC.

A few counts support this clone. V usage is TRBV7-9 and J usage is TRBJ1-6; TRBD1 matches at 8 bases. The germline CDR1 and CDR2 sequences are SEHNR and FQNEAQ (reference sequence). The CDR3 contains 13 residues. After removal of 2 bases from V and 11 bases from J, the junction contained 2 bases not matched to a gene. The CDR3 region has the DNA TGTGCCAGCAGCTTATCGGGACAGGCACCCCTCCACTTT. Protein: CASSLSGQAPLHF.

The chain is built from TRBV27 and TRBJ1-2; 7 bases map to TRBD1. Germline trimming cut 6 bases from V and 1 base from J; bases unmatched to any gene: 5. The CDR3 consists of 14 residues. CDR1 is MNHEY and CDR2 is SMNVEV in the germline V gene (reference sequence). DNA for the CDR3: TGTGCCAGCAGAGGGGGCACATTTAACTATGGCTACACCTTC. The encoded protein is CASRGGTFNYGYTF.

The chain joins TRBV9 to TRBJ2-3, with a tentative D call TRBD2 (6 bases). Trimming took 2 bases from V and 5 from J, leaving 15 bases between them. The CDR3 has 15 amino acids. Germline CDR1 reads SGDLS; CDR2 reads YYNGEE. The CDR3 sequence is CASSVAAGMGDTQYF. In nucleotides, the CDR3 is TGTGCCAGCAGCGTGGCGGCGGGGATGGGAGATACGCAGTATTTT.

This CDR3 reads CASSHGDRGWETQYF. CDR3 DNA sequence: TGTGCCAGCAGCCACGGGGACAGGGGATGGGAGACCCAGTACTTC. The V call is TRBV5-8, the J call TRBJ2-5, with 10 bases aligning to TRBD1. Germline assignment: CDR1 SGHTS and CDR2 YDEGEE. Trimming removed 4 bases from V and 5 bases from J; junction bases left unmatched: 8. The CDR3 has 15 residues.

A single count supports this clone. The J gene is TRBJ1-2, the V gene TRBV5-1, with D perhaps matching TRBD1 (5 bases). The CDR3 totals 14 residues. CDR1 is SGHRS and CDR2 is YFSETQ in the germline V gene. Trimming removed 0 bases from V and 8 bases from J, with 14 bases in between. CDR3 nucleotide sequence: TGCGCCAGCAGCTTGGGGGGACTAACTGGGGGCTACACCTTC. Amino acid sequence: CASSLGGLTGGYTF.

The genes are TRBV7-8 and TRBJ1-1; a weak D match, TRBD1 (5 bases). Germline values: CDR1 SGHVS, CDR2 FQNEAQ. CDR3 size: 12 residues. The V end lost 3 bases, the J end lost 10 bases, and 12 bases lay between the germline ends. In DNA, the CDR3 is TGTGCCAGCAGCTTGGGAAAGGGGCGAGCTTTCTTT. This codes for CASSLGKGRAFF.

The genes are TRBV6-1 and TRBJ2-7; TRBD2 aligns across 8 bases. The CDR3 sequence is 15 residues long. V trimming: 3 bases; J trimming: 0 bases; junction bases outside the gene matches: 4. In germline, CDR1 is MNHNS, CDR2 SASEGT. CDR3 amino acids: CASSEGGLASYEQYF. CDR3 coding DNA: TGTGCCAGCAGTGAGGGAGGACTAGCCTCCTACGAGCAGTACTTC.

V gene TRBV7-8 combines with J gene TRBJ2-3; 10 nucleotides line up with TRBD2. The CDR3 covers 15 residues. The trim removed 2 bases at V and 6 bases at J, leaving 5 bases unmatched. Germline V gene data show CDR1 as SGHVS and CDR2 as FQNEAQ. The CDR3 bases are TGTGCCAGCAGCTTACAACTAGCGGGGCCGGATACGCAGTATTTT. This codes for CASSLQLAGPDTQYF.

J is TRBJ2-7 and V is TRBV11-2; 10 nucleotides match TRBD1. V gave up 3 bases and J gave up 4 bases; unmatched junction bases: 6. The CDR3 covers 15 residues. CDR1 is SGHAT, CDR2 FQNNGV, per germline. The CDR3 DNA reads TGTGCCAGCAGCTTTAGGGACAGGGGAGATTACGAGCAGTACTTC. It specifies CASSFRDRGDYEQYF.

The count of this clone is one. J is TRBJ2-7 and V is TRBV27; D is unresolved. CDR3 length: 14 residues. Per germline, CDR1 MNHEY and CDR2 SMNVEV (reference sequence). V shed 4 bases and J shed 4 bases, with 14 bases lying between them. CDR3 sequence reads: CASSSSNSIYEQYF. CDR3 nucleotide sequence: TGTGCCAGCAGTTCCTCCAACTCCATTTACGAGCAGTACTTC.

A note on this clone: Germline and junction disagree at one end, which may indicate a read error. The chain joins TRBV6-4 to TRBJ2-7; 7 nucleotides agree with TRBD2. The CDR3 loop spans 16 amino acids. The germline CDR1 and CDR2 sequences are MRHNA and SNTAGT. CDR3 residues: CASSYSTGGSSYEQYF. CDR3 DNA sequence: TGTGCCAGCAGTTACTCCACCGGGGGGAGCTCCTACGAGCAGTACTTC.

This clone occurred once. The CDR3 spells CASSWGTDQETQYF. CDR3 DNA sequence: TGTGCCAGCAGCTGGGGGACAGACCAAGAGACCCAGTACTTC. J is TRBJ2-5 and V is TRBV5-4, with 7 bases lining up with TRBD1. The V gene's germline CDR1 is SGHNT and CDR2 YYREEE (reference sequence). The CDR3 length is 14 residues. The J segment lost 0 bases and the V segment lost 3 bases, leaving 2 bases of the junction unmatched.

The chain links TRBV5-4 to TRBJ2-1, with 8 nucleotides matching TRBD1. This CDR3 has 15 amino acids. Germline assignment: CDR1 SGHNT and CDR2 YYREEE (reference sequence). V lost 6 bases to trimming and J lost 3 bases; unmatched junction nucleotides: 8. CDR3 protein: CASNKEGQVYNEQFF. CDR3 coding DNA: TGTGCCAGCAACAAGGAGGGACAGGTCTACAATGAGCAGTTCTTC. Full variable domain (outside the CDR3, taken from reference TRBV5-4 and TRBJ2-1): ETGVTQSPTHLIKTRGQQVTLRCSSQSGHNTVSWYQQALGQGPQFIFQYYREEENGRGNFPPRFSGLQFPNYSSELNVNALELDDSALYLCASNKEGQVYNEQFFGPGTRLTVL.

This clone was observed a single time. This CDR3 is CASSLANTIADTQYF. The CDR3 nucleotides read TGTGCCAGCAGCTTAGCAAACACGATCGCAGATACGCAGTATTTT. The gene calls are TRBV7-9 and TRBJ2-3; D gene ambiguous. V lost 0 bases and J 4 bases, leaving 11 bases between the germline ends. The CDR3 loop spans 15 amino acids. Germline V gene data show CDR1 as SEHNR and CDR2 as FQNEAQ (reference sequence).

The rearrangement joins TRBV10-3 to TRBJ2-2; D is uncertain. Trimming removed 3 bases from V and 2 bases from J, with 4 bases in between. The length of the CDR3 is 13 residues. Germline-derived CDR1 and CDR2 are ENHRY and SYGVKD. The CDR3 sequence is CAISEGNTGELFF. In DNA form, the CDR3 reads TGTGCCATCAGTGAAGGCAACACCGGGGAGCTGTTTTTT.

This clone has just one count. J is TRBJ2-2 and V is TRBV7-3, with 7 nucleotides matching TRBD2. V lost 0 bases, J lost 2 bases, and 9 bases stayed unmatched. Germline V gene data show CDR1 as SGHTA and CDR2 as FQGTGA. This CDR3 region has 18 residues. The DNA of the CDR3 is TGTGCCAGCAGCTTAACGGGGTTGGGACTACATAACACCGGGGAGCTGTTTTTT. It yields the protein CASSLTGLGLHNTGELFF.

This chain uses TRBV7-2 with TRBJ2-5; TRBD2 might be the D (7 bases). Germline V lookup: CDR1 SGHTA, CDR2 FQGNSA. The length of the CDR3 is 17 residues. V dropped 5 bases and J dropped 0 bases, with 19 bases sitting between them. In nucleotides, the CDR3 is TGTGCCAGCAGCCCCAGACAGGCTAGCGGCTACCAAGAGACCCAGTACTTC. Its protein is CASSPRQASGYQETQYF.